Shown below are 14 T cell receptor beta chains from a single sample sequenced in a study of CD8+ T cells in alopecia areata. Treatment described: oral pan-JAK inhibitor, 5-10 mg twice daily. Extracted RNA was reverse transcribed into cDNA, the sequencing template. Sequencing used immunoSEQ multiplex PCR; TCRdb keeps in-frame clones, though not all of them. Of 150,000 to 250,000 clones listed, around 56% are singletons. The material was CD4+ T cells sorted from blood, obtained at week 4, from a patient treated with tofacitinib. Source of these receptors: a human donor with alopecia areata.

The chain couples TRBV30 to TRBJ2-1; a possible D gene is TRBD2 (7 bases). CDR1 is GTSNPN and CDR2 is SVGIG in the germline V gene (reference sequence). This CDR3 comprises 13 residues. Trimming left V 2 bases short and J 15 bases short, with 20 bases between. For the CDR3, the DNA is TGTGCCTGGAGTACACCCCCGCACAGGGAGGGGTTCTTC. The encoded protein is CAWSTPPHREGFF.

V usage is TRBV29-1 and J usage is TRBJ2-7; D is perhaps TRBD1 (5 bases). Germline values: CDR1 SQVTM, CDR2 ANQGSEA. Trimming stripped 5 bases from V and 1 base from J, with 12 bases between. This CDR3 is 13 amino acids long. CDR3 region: CSVSRVQSYEQYF. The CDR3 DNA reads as TGCAGCGTTAGCAGGGTTCAATCCTACGAGCAGTACTTC.

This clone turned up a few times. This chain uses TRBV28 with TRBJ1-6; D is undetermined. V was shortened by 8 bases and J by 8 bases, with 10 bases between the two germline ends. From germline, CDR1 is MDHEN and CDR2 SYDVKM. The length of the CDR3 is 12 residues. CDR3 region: CASGSSHSPLHF. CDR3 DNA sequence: TGTGCCAGCGGGTCCTCACATTCACCCCTCCACTTT.

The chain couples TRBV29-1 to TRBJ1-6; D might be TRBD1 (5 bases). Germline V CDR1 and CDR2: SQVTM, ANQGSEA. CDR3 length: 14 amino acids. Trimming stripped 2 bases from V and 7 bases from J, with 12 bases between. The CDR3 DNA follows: TGCAGCGTTGAAAGGGACGGACTGAATTCACCCCTCCACTTT. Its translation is CSVERDGLNSPLHF. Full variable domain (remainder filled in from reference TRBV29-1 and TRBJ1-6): SAVISQKPSRDICQRGTSLTIQCQVDSQVTMMFWYRQQPGQSLTLIATANQGSEATYESGFVIDKFPISRPNLTFSTLTVSNMSPEDSSIYLCSVERDGLNSPLHFGNGTRLTVT.

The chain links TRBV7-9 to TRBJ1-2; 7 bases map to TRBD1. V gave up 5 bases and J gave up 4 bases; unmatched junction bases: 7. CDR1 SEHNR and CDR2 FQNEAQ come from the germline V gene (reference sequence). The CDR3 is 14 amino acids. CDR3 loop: CASSPPGQTYGYTF. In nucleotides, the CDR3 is TGTGCCAGCAGCCCACCGGGACAGACCTATGGCTACACCTTC.

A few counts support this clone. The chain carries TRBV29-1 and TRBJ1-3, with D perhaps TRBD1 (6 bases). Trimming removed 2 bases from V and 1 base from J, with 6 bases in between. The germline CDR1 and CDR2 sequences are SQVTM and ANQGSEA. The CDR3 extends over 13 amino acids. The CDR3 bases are TGCAGCGTTGAAACAGGGTCTGGAAACACCATATATTTT. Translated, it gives CSVETGSGNTIYF.

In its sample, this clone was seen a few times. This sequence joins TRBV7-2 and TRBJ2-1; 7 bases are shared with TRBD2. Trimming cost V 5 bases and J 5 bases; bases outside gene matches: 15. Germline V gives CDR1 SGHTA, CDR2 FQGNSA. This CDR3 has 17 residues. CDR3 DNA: TGTGCCAGCAGCCGCATGGCAGGACTAGGGAATAACAATGAGCAGTTCTTC. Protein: CASSRMAGLGNNNEQFF.

The CDR3 reads CASSYREGTDTQYF. In DNA, the CDR3 is TGTGCCAGCAGTTACCGAGAGGGCACAGATACGCAGTATTTT. This rearrangement joins TRBV6-6 to TRBJ2-3; D is unresolved. CDR1 MNHNY and CDR2 SVGAGI come from the germline V gene (reference sequence). With 2 bases removed from V and 1 base from J, the gap between germline ends came to 7 bases. The CDR3 totals 14 residues.

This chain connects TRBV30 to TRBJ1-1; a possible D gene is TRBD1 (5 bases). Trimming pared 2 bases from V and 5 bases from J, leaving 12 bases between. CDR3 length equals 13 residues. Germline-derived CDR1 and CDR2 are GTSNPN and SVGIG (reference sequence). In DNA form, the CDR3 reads TGTGCCTGGAGTCACGGGGGTCGGACTGAAGCTTTCTTT. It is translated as CAWSHGGRTEAFF. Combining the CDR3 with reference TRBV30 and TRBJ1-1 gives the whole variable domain SQTIHQWPATLVQPVGSPLSLECTVEGTSNPNLYWYRQAAGRGLQLLFYSVGIGQISSEVPQNLSASRPQDRQFILSSKKLLLSDSGFYLCAWSHGGRTEAFFGQGTRLTVV.

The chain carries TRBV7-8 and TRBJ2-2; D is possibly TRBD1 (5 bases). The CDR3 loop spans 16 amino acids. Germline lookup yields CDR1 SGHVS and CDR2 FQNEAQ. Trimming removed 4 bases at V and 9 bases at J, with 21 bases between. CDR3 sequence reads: CASSSGRMGFGRELFF. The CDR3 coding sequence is TGTGCCAGCAGCTCAGGGCGGATGGGGTTCGGCAGGGAGCTGTTTTTT.

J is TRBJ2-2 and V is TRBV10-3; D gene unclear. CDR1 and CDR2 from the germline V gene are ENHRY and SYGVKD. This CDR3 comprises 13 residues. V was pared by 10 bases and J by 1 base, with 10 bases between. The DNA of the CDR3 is TGTGCCACCGCTGGGGAGAACACCGGGGAGCTGTTTTTT. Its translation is CATAGENTGELFF.

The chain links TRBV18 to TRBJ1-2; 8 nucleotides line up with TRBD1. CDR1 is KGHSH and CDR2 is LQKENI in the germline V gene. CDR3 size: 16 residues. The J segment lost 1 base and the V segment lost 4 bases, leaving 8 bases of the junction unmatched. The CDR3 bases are TGTGCCAGCTCACTCTCCCCGGGACAGGATAACTATGGCTACACCTTC. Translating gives CASSLSPGQDNYGYTF. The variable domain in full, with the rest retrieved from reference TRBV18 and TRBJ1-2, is NAGVMQNPRHLVRRRGQEARLRCSPMKGHSHVYWYRQLPEEGLKFMVYLQKENIIDESGMPKERFSAEFPKEGPSILRIQQVVRGDSAAYFCASSLSPGQDNYGYTFGSGTRLTVV.

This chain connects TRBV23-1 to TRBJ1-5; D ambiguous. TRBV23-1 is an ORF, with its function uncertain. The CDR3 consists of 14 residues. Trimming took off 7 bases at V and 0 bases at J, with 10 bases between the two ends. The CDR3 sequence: CASKDRPSNQPQHF. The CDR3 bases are TGCGCCAGCAAGGATAGGCCTAGCAATCAGCCCCAGCATTTT.

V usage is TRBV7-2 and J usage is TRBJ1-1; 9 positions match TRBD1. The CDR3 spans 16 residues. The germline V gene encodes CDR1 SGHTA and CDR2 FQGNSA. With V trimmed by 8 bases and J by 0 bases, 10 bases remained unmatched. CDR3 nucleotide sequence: TGTGCCAGCGGACAAACAGGGGGCGCCATGAACACTGAAGCTTTCTTT. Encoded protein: CASGQTGGAMNTEAFF.